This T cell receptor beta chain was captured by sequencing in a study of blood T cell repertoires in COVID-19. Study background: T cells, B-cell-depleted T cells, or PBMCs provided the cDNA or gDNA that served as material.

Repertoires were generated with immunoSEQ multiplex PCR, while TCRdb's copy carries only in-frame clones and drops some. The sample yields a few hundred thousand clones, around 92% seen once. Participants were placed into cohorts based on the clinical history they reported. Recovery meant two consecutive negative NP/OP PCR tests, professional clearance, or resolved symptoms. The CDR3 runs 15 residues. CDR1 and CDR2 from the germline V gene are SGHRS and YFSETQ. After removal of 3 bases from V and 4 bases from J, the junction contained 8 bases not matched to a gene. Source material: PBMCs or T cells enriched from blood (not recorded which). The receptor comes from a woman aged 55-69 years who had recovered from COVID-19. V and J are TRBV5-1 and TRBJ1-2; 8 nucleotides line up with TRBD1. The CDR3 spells CASSSDRGVFYGYTF. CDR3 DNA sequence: TGCGCCAGCAGCTCCGACAGGGGAGTTTTCTATGGCTACACCTTC. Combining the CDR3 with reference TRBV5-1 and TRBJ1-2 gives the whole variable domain KAGVTQTPRYLIKTRGQQVTLSCSPISGHRSVSWYQQTPGQGLQFLFEYFSETQRNKGNFPGRFSGRQFSNSRSEMNVSTLELGDSALYLCASSSDRGVFYGYTFGSGTRLTVV.